This TCR beta chain was obtained from a study of blood T cell repertoires in COVID-19. Here immunoSEQ multiplex PCR was the method, and the copy in TCRdb shows in-frame clones only, minus some. The repertoire has 250,000 to 350,000 clones, approximately 84% of them found once; the top ten carry about 1.6%. Material: peripheral blood. The TCR sequence derives from a human donor with COVID-19, enrolled during active disease. The donor label of this sample is uncertain.

CDR3 nucleotides: TGTGCCAGCTCACCAAGGCAGGGGGATAATTCACCCCTCCACTTT. Its translation: CASSPRQGDNSPLHF. J is TRBJ1-6 and V is TRBV18; 7 nucleotides match TRBD1. V lost 2 bases and J lost 5; bases outside the gene matches: 3. The CDR3 covers 15 residues. Per germline, CDR1 KGHSH and CDR2 LQKENI.